Presented here are 2 T cell receptor beta chains from one specimen sequenced in a study of blood T cell repertoires in COVID-19. This table comes from immunoSEQ multiplex PCR, and its TCRdb copy is limited to in-frame clones, with some not included. The sample includes 200,000 to 250,000 clones, over 70% of them seen just once. The sequenced sample consisted of PBMCs or T cells enriched from blood (not recorded which). The receptor set was obtained from a woman aged 25 to 45 who had been exposed to COVID-19.

This chain joins TRBV10-1 and TRBJ2-5; D possibly corresponds to TRBD1 (6 bases). V lost 5 bases to trimming and J lost 1 base, with 8 bases between them. CDR3 length equals 13 residues. Germline V CDR1 and CDR2: WNHNN, SYGVQD (reference sequence). DNA for the CDR3: TGCGCCAGCAGTCGGGACACCCAAGAGACCCAGTACTTC. This encodes CASSRDTQETQYF.

The CDR3 DNA is TGTGCCAGCAGCACCGGAGGTATCACAGATACGCAGTATTTT. The encoded protein is CASSTGGITDTQYF. The V and J genes are TRBV9 and TRBJ2-3, with a possible D match to TRBD2 (5 bases). The CDR3 contains 14 residues. Germline V CDR1 and CDR2: SGDLS, YYNGEE. Between the trimmed V and J ends, which lost 4 bases and 2 bases, there was a span of 11 bases.